Presented here are 17 T cell receptor beta chains from one specimen sequenced in a study of tumor-infiltrating lymphocytes in primary liver carcinoma. The source material, about 18-33 mg of unsorted bulk tissue, was used to co-extract RNA and DNA. Total RNA (approximately 450 ng) served as template for TCR beta cDNA synthesis primed by a constant-region primer. TCR beta libraries came from three nested multiplex PCR rounds using slightly modified ARM-PCR. Investigators reported that the first two PCR rounds, at around 9 cycles each, used TRBV1-TRBV30 forward primers with a C-beta reverse primer. Each CDR3 protein is one row after TCRdb ran MiXCR on the multiplex PCR reads. This repertoire shows approximately 190,000 distinct CDR3 sequences, around four fifths found once; its top ten account for around 18%. Sequencing was done on a sample of tumor tissue from primary liver carcinoma. The receptor source for this set is a man in his forties with primary liver carcinoma and hepatitis B virus infection.

Comments on this clonotype: The final CDR3 position lacks the conserved phenylalanine or tryptophan, pointing to a likely read error. It is unclear where the CDR3 begins or ends on the DNA, so no DNA is shown, and the CDR3 is as TCRdb lists it. The V and J genes are TRBV29-1 and TRBJ2-1; the tabulated D call, TRBD2, remains unverified against the DNA. The V gene's germline CDR1 is SQVTM and CDR2 ANQGSEA. Ends included, the CDR3 has 14 residues. CDR3 protein: CSAYLETSGGQQLL.

On this clonotype: At one boundary the junction diverges from the germline segment, which might be a read error. The genes are TRBV11-2 and TRBJ2-4; unclear D gene. The CDR3 runs 15 residues. CDR1 is SGHAT, CDR2 FQNNGV, per germline. The CDR3 reads CATTTSAIAKNIQYF. DNA for the CDR3: TGCGCCACCACCACTTCGGCGATAGCCAAAAACATTCAGTACTTC. Drawing the rest from reference TRBV11-2 and TRBJ2-4, the complete variable domain is EAGVAQSPRYKIIEKRQSVAFWCNPISGHATLYWYQQILGQGPKLLIQFQNNGVVDDSQLPKDRFSAERLKGVDSTLKIQPAKLEDSAVYLCATTTSAIAKNIQYFGAGTRLSVL.

J is TRBJ2-5 and V is TRBV10-3; TRBD2 matches 8 bases. Per germline, CDR1 ENHRY and CDR2 SYGVKD. Trimming removed 10 bases from V and 7 bases from J; junction bases left unmatched: 14. The CDR3 loop spans 14 amino acids. CDR3 nucleotides: TGTGCCACCGTGCCAGGACTAGCAATGGCGACCCAGTACTTC. It encodes CATVPGLAMATQYF.

With regard to this clonotype: A read error may account for a junction end that differs from germline. The chain links TRBV4-3 to TRBJ2-1; 12 bases align to TRBD2. The CDR3 has 17 amino acids. Germline lookup yields CDR1 LGHNA and CDR2 YSLEER. CDR3 bases: TGCGCCAGTAGCCAAGACCTAGCGGGAGGGTCGTACAATGAGCAGTTCTTC. Protein sequence: CASSQDLAGGSYNEQFF.

The V gene is TRBV11-2, the J gene TRBJ2-1; D is possibly TRBD2 (5 bases). CDR1 and CDR2 from the germline V gene are SGHAT and FQNNGV. The CDR3 spans 14 residues. CDR3 in amino acids: CSSSLSGFDIEQFF. The CDR3 bases are TGTAGCAGCAGCTTGTCGGGGTTCGACATTGAGCAGTTCTTC.

This chain connects TRBV6-1 to TRBJ2-5; either TRBD1 or TRBD2 may fit D (5 bases each). Germline V CDR1 and CDR2: MNHNS, SASEGT. Trimming removed 9 bases at V and 4 bases at J, with 18 bases between. The CDR3 runs 14 residues. DNA of the CDR3: TGTGCCAGTAATGAAGGGACGGCCGTAGAGACCCAGTACTTC. Amino acid sequence: CASNEGTAVETQYF.

A word on this clonotype: Because the CDR3 is missing its conserved closing phenylalanine or tryptophan, this is likely a read error. The chain employs TRBV4-1 and TRBJ1-2; 7 bases map to TRBD1. Germline values: CDR1 MGHRA, CDR2 YSYEKL. The CDR3 length is 13 residues. The ends lost 3 bases at V and 7 bases at J; junction bases unmatched: 5. The CDR3 reads CASSQGQRGGYTL. CDR3 nucleotide sequence: TGCGCCAGCAGCCAGGGACAGAGAGGTGGCTACACCTTG.

About this clonotype: One end of the junction fails to match germline, which may point to a read error. The chain uses TRBV29-1 and TRBJ2-3, with 9 bases aligning to TRBD1. Per the germline V gene, CDR1 is SQVTM and CDR2 is ANQGSEA. The CDR3 totals 13 residues. The CDR3 DNA reads TGCAGCGTGTGGACAGGGGTGGGAGATACACAGTATTTT. Translation gives CSVWTGVGDTQYF.

Note on this clonotype: Since no conserved phenylalanine or tryptophan closes the CDR3, a read error is the likely cause. Because the CDR3's place on the DNA is in doubt, the DNA is left out and the CDR3 is given as listed by TCRdb. The chain is built from TRBV5-6 and TRBJ2-5. The germline gives CDR1 SGHDT, CDR2 YYEEEE. The CDR3 is 14 amino acids long, termini counted. CDR3 in amino acids: CASSLEDSQETHYS.

Only one count was recorded for this clonotype. Since a much larger clone is just one base distant, this may be a read error. The CDR3 DNA reads as TGCGCCAGCAGCTTGGGGACAGGGGAAGAGACCCAGTGCTTC. It translates to CASSLGTGEETQCF. The chain links TRBV5-1 to TRBJ2-5, with 9 bases matching TRBD1. The CDR3 is made up of 14 amino acids. In germline, CDR1 is SGHRS, CDR2 YFSETQ.

A note on this clonotype: Being one base from a much bigger clone, this may be a read error. V usage is TRBV7-9 and J usage is TRBJ2-1; D unclear. CDR1 is SEHNR, CDR2 FQNEAQ, per germline (reference sequence). The CDR3 runs 14 residues. CDR3 DNA: TGTGCCAGCAGCTCACCCAGACCGGAGCATGAGCATTTCTTC. Translated: CASSSPRPEHEHFF.

There are many counts of this clonotype. The rearrangement uses TRBV29-1 and TRBJ1-5, with D unclear. V was cut by 5 bases and J by 7 bases, with 21 bases left in between. There are 15 residues in the CDR3. CDR1 and CDR2 from the germline V gene are SQVTM and ANQGSEA. CDR3 coding DNA: TGCAGCGTTATTGTAGGGAACTCTCCTGGACAGCCCCAGCATTTT. Translation: CSVIVGNSPGQPQHF.

As for this clonotype: The junction departs from germline at one end; a sequencing error may be responsible. The V gene is TRBV5-4, the J gene TRBJ2-7; TRBD2 aligns across 9 bases. Germline assignment: CDR1 SGHNT and CDR2 YYREEE (reference sequence). CDR3 size: 16 residues. This CDR3 is CASSKTSGGRGVEQYF. The CDR3 nucleotides are TGTGCCAGCAGCAAGACTAGCGGAGGTCGAGGGGTCGAGCAATACTTC.

In regard to this clonotype: A junction end diverges from the germline sequence, so it may reflect a read error. CDR3 sequence reads: CASRRQRFEKLLF. The CDR3 DNA follows: TGTGCCAGCAGGAGACAGCGATTCGAAAAACTGTTGTTT. The chain couples TRBV6-9 to TRBJ1-4, with D perhaps matching TRBD1 (5 bases). The germline gives CDR1 MNHGY, CDR2 SVAAGI. CDR3 length: 13 residues.

With respect to this clonotype: A much larger clonotype is one base distant, so this may be a read error. The chain couples TRBV12-3 or TRBV12-4 to TRBJ2-5, with TRBD1 as a possible D gene (6 bases). The CDR3 is 14 residues long. The CDR3 nucleotides are TGTGCCAGCAGTTCGTGGACAGTCGTTGAGATCCAGTACTTC. Amino acid sequence: CASSSWTVVEIQYF.

As concerns this clonotype: This may be a read error, as it is one base from a much larger clone. The genes are TRBV5-6 and TRBJ2-6; D remains unclear. This CDR3 spans 11 amino acids. Per the germline V gene, CDR1 is SGHDT and CDR2 is YYEEEE. The CDR3 sequence: CANSSVSVLTF. The CDR3 DNA follows: TGTGCCAACAGCTCCGTGAGCGTCCTGACTTTC.

There are a few counts of this clonotype. A much larger clone is a single base away; this may be a read error. CDR3 sequence: CASSLPYDKNTRELFF. The CDR3 DNA sequence: TGTGCCAGCAGCTTGCCCTATGACAAGAACACCCGGGAGCTGTTTTTT. The chain has TRBV5-6 and TRBJ2-2; no clear D. This CDR3 region has 16 residues. Germline V gives CDR1 SGHDT, CDR2 YYEEEE.